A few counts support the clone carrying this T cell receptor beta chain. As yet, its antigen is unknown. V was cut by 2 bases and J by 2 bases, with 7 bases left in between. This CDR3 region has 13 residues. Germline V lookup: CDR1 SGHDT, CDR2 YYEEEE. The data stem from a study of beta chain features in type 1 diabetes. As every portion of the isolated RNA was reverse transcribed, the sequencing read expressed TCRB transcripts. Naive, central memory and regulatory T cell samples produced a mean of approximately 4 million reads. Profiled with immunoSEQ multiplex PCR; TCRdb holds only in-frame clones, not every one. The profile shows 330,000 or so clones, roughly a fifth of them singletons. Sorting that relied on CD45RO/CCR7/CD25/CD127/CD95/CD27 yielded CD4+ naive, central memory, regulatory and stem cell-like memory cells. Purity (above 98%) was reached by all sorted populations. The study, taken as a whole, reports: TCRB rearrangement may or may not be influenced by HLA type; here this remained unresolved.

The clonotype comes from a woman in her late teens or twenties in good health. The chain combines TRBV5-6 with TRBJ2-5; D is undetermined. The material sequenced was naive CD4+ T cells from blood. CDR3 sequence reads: CASSFGRQETQYF. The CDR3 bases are TGTGCCAGCAGCTTTGGCAGGCAAGAGACCCAGTACTTC.